These T cell receptor beta chains were read from a single sample in a study of shared clonotypes between healthy human individuals. Assay: immunoSEQ multiplex PCR; the TCRdb copy retains only in-frame clones and omits some. The data show about 2.3 million clones, 85% to 95% seen once. The source material was naive CD4+ T cells from PBMCs. The origin of the receptors is a man aged 18 to 30 in good health. Some clones in this sample may be carry-over from other donors' samples. Both conserved end residues are part of each CDR3. Fields, in order: J gene, V gene, D gene, clone size, CDR3 DNA, CDR3 protein. A D gene is named only where the DNA matches it firmly. Size is omitted from some rows. Given values are once, few, many or a class for expanded clones.

TRBJ2-7,TRBV13,.,.,TGTGCCAGCAGCTTAGGGGGTGTGGCTTCCTACGAGCAGTACTTC,CASSLGGVASYEQYF
TRBJ2-7,TRBV7-2,.,.,TGTGCCAGCAGCATCTCTATCCAATACGAGCAGTACTTC,CASSISIQYEQYF
TRBJ2-1,TRBV5-1,.,once,TGCGCCAGCAGCTTGGCCGGGGGAATGGGTGAGCAGTTCTTC,CASSLAGGMGEQFF
TRBJ2-7,TRBV30,.,.,TGTGCCTGGAGTGTAGTCCGGCAGAGCTCCTACGAGCAGTACTTC,CAWSVVRQSSYEQYF
TRBJ1-4,TRBV5-1,TRBD1,once,TGCGCCAGCAGCTTGGTGGCAGGGGGGGATGAAAAACTGTTTTTT,CASSLVAGGDEKLFF
TRBJ2-3,TRBV10-1,TRBD2,.,TGCGCCAGCAGTGAGTCGCGCCTTAGCGGGGGACGCACAGATACGCAGTATTTT,CASSESRLSGGRTDTQYF
TRBJ2-3,TRBV5-1,.,.,TGCGCCAGCAGAAATCTGGTTGGGACAGATACGCAGTATTTT,CASRNLVGTDTQYF
TRBJ2-3,TRBV21-1,.,.,TGTGCCAGCACTAAGACGGATGATACGCAGTATTTT,CASTKTDDTQYF
TRBJ2-2,TRBV9,.,.,TGTGCCAGCAGCTTTGGAGGGAACACCGGGGAGCTGTTTTTT,CASSFGGNTGELFF
TRBJ2-6,TRBV2,.,.,TGTGCCAGCAGTGAGGGACGGTTTAGCTCTGGGGCCAACGTCCTGACTTTC,CASSEGRFSSGANVLTF
TRBJ1-2,TRBV28,.,.,TGTGCCAGCAGTCCCCCTAGGGGGATCAGTAACTATGGCTACACCTTC,CASSPPRGISNYGYTF
TRBJ1-6,TRBV5-6,TRBD1,.,TGTGCCAGCAGCTTGTGGTCGGGGACAGTCGAATCACCCCTCCACTTT,CASSLWSGTVESPLHF
TRBJ1-3,TRBV11-2,.,.,TGTGCCAGCAGCTTAGCCGGGACAGGAAACACCATATATTTT,CASSLAGTGNTIYF
TRBJ1-2,TRBV9,TRBD1,.,TGTGCCAGCAGCCCGGGACAGGGTTGGTATGGCTACACCTTC,CASSPGQGWYGYTF
TRBJ1-1,TRBV6-5,.,.,TGTGCCAGCAGGGACAGAGATTGGGACACTGAAGCTTTCTTT,CASRDRDWDTEAFF
TRBJ2-1,TRBV5-4,TRBD2,.,TGTGCCAGCAGCGGGGGACTAGCGGGAGGATCCTACAATGAGCAGTTCTTC,CASSGGLAGGSYNEQFF
TRBJ2-2,TRBV2,.,.,TGTGCCAGCAGCGTAGACAGGAACGTCGGGGAGCTGTTTTTT,CASSVDRNVGELFF
TRBJ2-7,TRBV19,.,.,TGTGCCAGTAGTACCCCCGGACGGGATTACGAGCAGTACTTC,CASSTPGRDYEQYF
TRBJ2-7,TRBV29-1,TRBD1,.,TGCAGCGTGCGGCCGGGACAGGGGACTTACGAGCAGTACTTC,CSVRPGQGTYEQYF
TRBJ1-2,TRBV2,TRBD1,once,TGTGCCAGCCACCGGACAGGGGTCGCCGCAGATGGCTACACCTTC,CASHRTGVAADGYTF
TRBJ2-1,TRBV30,.,once,TGTGCCTGGAGTTCACCGACGAGACAGTTCTCCTACAATGAGCAGTTCTTC,CAWSSPTRQFSYNEQFF
TRBJ1-4,TRBV2,.,.,TGTGCCAGTCAGGTCCGTAATGAAAAACTGTTTTTT,CASQVRNEKLFF
TRBJ2-3,TRBV28,TRBD2,.,TGTGCCAGCCGAGATAGCGCGGGAGGGCGCGGGGGAGATACGCAGTATTTT,CASRDSAGGRGGDTQYF
TRBJ2-1,TRBV19,TRBD2,.,TGTGCCAGTAGGGGTAGCGGGAGCGGTTTTGATGAGCAGTTCTTC,CASRGSGSGFDEQFF
TRBJ1-3,TRBV27,.,.,TGTGCCACGCCTCCGGCGGCCGGTTCGCCCATATATTTT,CATPPAAGSPIYF
TRBJ1-3,TRBV11-2,.,.,TGTGCCAGCAGGCTCGGGCTGGGTAGCTCTGGAAACACCATATATTTT,CASRLGLGSSGNTIYF
TRBJ2-1,TRBV19,TRBD2,.,TGTGCCAGTAGTATAGAACTAGCGGGAGGGCCCGGAAACAATGAGCAGTTCTTC,CASSIELAGGPGNNEQFF
TRBJ2-4,TRBV28,.,.,TGTGCCAGCAGTTTAGTTCTGGGAAGTATGGCCAAAAACATTCAGTACTTC,CASSLVLGSMAKNIQYF
TRBJ2-7,TRBV7-2,.,.,TGTGCCAGCAGCTTAAGCTCCTACGAGCAGTACTTC,CASSLSSYEQYF
TRBJ1-2,TRBV10-1,.,.,TGCGCCAGCAGTGAGCCCACGGTACCACTGAGCGTGGGGGGCCGTAGGTATGGCTACACCTTC,CASSEPTVPLSVGGRRYGYTF
TRBJ2-1,TRBV11-3,.,.,TGTGCCAGCAGCTTACCCCCCCGCAACGGGCAGTTCTTC,CASSLPPRNGQFF
TRBJ1-1,TRBV30,.,.,TGTGCCTGGAGTGAACGGGGGAAAGGTAAGACTGAAGCTTTCTTT,CAWSERGKGKTEAFF
TRBJ1-3,TRBV6-5,.,.,TGTGCCAGCAGGACAGGTAGTGGAAACACCATATATTTT,CASRTGSGNTIYF
TRBJ2-7,TRBV4-3,TRBD2,.,TGCGCCAGCAGCGACGGACTAGCGGGAGACTACGAGCAGTACTTC,CASSDGLAGDYEQYF
TRBJ2-7,TRBV4-2,.,.,TGTGCCAGCAGCCTGGCCGGGACCTCCTACGAGCAGTACTTC,CASSLAGTSYEQYF
TRBJ1-1,TRBV2,.,few,TGTGCCAGCAGATTCCTTGGGGATCTCACTGAAGCTTTCTTT,CASRFLGDLTEAFF
TRBJ2-2,TRBV6-1,.,.,TGTGCCAGCAGGAACAGGGGAGGCGGGGAGCTGTTTTTT,CASRNRGGGELFF
TRBJ1-5,TRBV21-1,.,.,TGTGCCAGCAGCAAGACAGGGGTACGCAATCAGCCCCAGCATTTT,CASSKTGVRNQPQHF
TRBJ2-7,TRBV28,TRBD1,.,TGTGCCAGCAGCAACCACAGGGGGTCAGCGGAACGCGAGCAGTACTTC,CASSNHRGSAEREQYF
TRBJ1-6,TRBV10-3,.,.,TGTGCCATCAGTACCCTTGGGGGGGCGGAGGGAAATTCACCCCTCCACTTT,CAISTLGGAEGNSPLHF
TRBJ2-7,TRBV30,TRBD2,.,TGTGCCTGGAAGGGCCTAGCGGGCTACGAGCAGTACTTC,CAWKGLAGYEQYF
TRBJ2-5,TRBV11-2,.,.,TGTGCCAGCAGCTTTGGCTTCGGGGAGCGCGGGACCCAGTACTTC,CASSFGFGERGTQYF
TRBJ1-2,TRBV7-8,.,.,TGTGCCAGCAGCCTAGGGTCAGGGTACGGTGGCTACACCTTC,CASSLGSGYGGYTF
TRBJ2-2,TRBV5-1,.,.,TGCGCCAGCAGCTCTCAAGCGCGGGGTCGCACCGGGGAGCTGTTTTTT,CASSSQARGRTGELFF
TRBJ2-1,TRBV4-1,.,.,TGCGCCAGCAGCCAAGAAGGGGCTAGATACAATGAGCAGTTCTTC,CASSQEGARYNEQFF
TRBJ1-2,TRBV14,.,once,TGTGCCAGCAGCCAGACGGCTTATGGCTACACCTTC,CASSQTAYGYTF
TRBJ1-2,TRBV28,.,.,TGTGCCAGCAATCTGGGGGAGGGGAACTATGGCTACACCTTC,CASNLGEGNYGYTF
TRBJ2-7,TRBV5-1,.,.,TGCGCCAGCAGACGGGACCCACCCTACGAGCAGTACTTC,CASRRDPPYEQYF
TRBJ2-5,TRBV29-1,.,once,TGCAGCGTTAAGGTGGGGGACTTCCAAGAGACCCAGTACTTC,CSVKVGDFQETQYF
TRBJ2-3,TRBV6-5,TRBD2,.,TGTGCCGCCGGACTAGCGGGTTTTACAGATACGCAGTATTTT,CAAGLAGFTDTQYF
TRBJ1-2,TRBV7-9,.,once,TGTGCCAGCAGCGCGGGGGACTTCTACTACACCTTC,CASSAGDFYYTF
TRBJ2-7,TRBV29-1,TRBD1,.,TGCAGCGTTACTCACAGGGGACGGTACGAGCAGTACTTC,CSVTHRGRYEQYF
TRBJ2-1,TRBV5-6,.,once,TGTGCCAGCAGCTTGGCCGGGGCCTCCTTCTACAATGAGCAGTTCTTC,CASSLAGASFYNEQFF
TRBJ1-1,TRBV5-1,.,.,TGCGCCAGCAGCTTCCAGACAGAGAACACTGAAGCTTTCTTT,CASSFQTENTEAFF